One sample yielded the 29 T cell receptor beta chains listed below, sequenced in a study of molecular identifiers for immune sequencing clone quantification. Via MiXCR, TCRdb re-called the PCR reads, giving one row per CDR3 protein. The sample lists hundreds of thousands of distinct CDR3 sequences; 15% to 20% were seen once. Input material: naive CD8+ T cells from blood, with Jurkat cell RNA spiked in. Noted subset: FACS-sorted CD8+CD4-CCR7+CD45RA+ naive T cells. The receptors come from a human donor in good health. Some libraries in this study had Jurkat cell RNA spiked in.

This clonotype was recorded at least ten times. The gene calls are TRBV28 and TRBJ2-6; the D is unclear. Germline V lookup: CDR1 MDHEN, CDR2 SYDVKM. The CDR3 covers 14 residues. V lost 4 bases, J lost 2 bases, and 6 bases lay in between. Here the CDR3 DNA reads TGTGCCAGCAGTTCAGGCGCTGGGGCCAACGTCCTGACTTTC. This sequence encodes CASSSGAGANVLTF. The full variable domain, its missing parts supplied by reference TRBV28 and TRBJ2-6, is DVKVTQSSRYLVKRTGEKVFLECVQDMDHENMFWYRQDPGLGLRLIYFSYDVKMKEKGDIPEGYSVSREKKERFSLILESASTNQTSMYLCASSSGAGANVLTFGAGSRLTVL.

This clonotype was observed a few times. The J gene is TRBJ2-2, the V gene TRBV5-1; the match to TRBD2 covers 11 bases. The CDR3 runs 17 residues. J gave up 2 bases and V 4 bases, and 7 bases lay outside the gene matches. The germline CDR1 and CDR2 sequences are SGHRS and YFSETQ. The CDR3 is CASSELAGEPNTGELFF. The CDR3 DNA reads as TGCGCCAGCAGCGAACTAGCGGGGGAGCCCAACACCGGGGAGCTGTTTTTT.

This clonotype has more than one count but fewer than ten. This chain connects TRBV2 to TRBJ2-5; 12 positions match TRBD2. From germline, CDR1 is SNHLY and CDR2 FYNNEI. The CDR3 consists of 18 residues. V lost 7 bases and J lost 3; bases outside the gene matches: 15. CDR3 coding DNA: TGTGCCAGCATTCATCCCGGGGCTAGCGGGGGGGCGGAAGAGACCCAGTACTTC. Translating it yields CASIHPGASGGAEETQYF.

This clonotype was observed at least ten times. The V call is TRBV7-9, the J call TRBJ2-3; D gene unclear. The germline CDR1 and CDR2 sequences are SEHNR and FQNEAQ (reference sequence). This CDR3 region has 15 residues. Deletions cut 4 bases from V and 2 bases from J, with 13 bases between. The CDR3 coding sequence is TGTGCCAGCAGCTCTCCATTGGCAGACACAGATACGCAGTATTTT. It codes for CASSSPLADTDTQYF.

This clonotype was detected ten times or more. The chain carries TRBV4-3 and TRBJ2-2; 10 bases align to TRBD1. Germline assignment: CDR1 LGHNA and CDR2 YSLEER. CDR3 length: 14 amino acids. V lost 3 bases and J lost 5; bases outside the gene matches: 0. The CDR3 sequence: CASSQDRGTGELFF. CDR3 bases: TGCGCCAGCAGCCAGGACAGGGGGACCGGGGAGCTGTTTTTT.

In its sample, this clonotype was seen many times. The chain joins TRBV27 to TRBJ2-7; 8 nucleotides line up with TRBD2. Germline V gives CDR1 MNHEY, CDR2 SMNVEV (reference sequence). With 5 bases clipped from V and 2 bases from J, the junction kept 8 bases outside the gene matches. The CDR3 contains 15 residues. CDR3 protein: CASSPHAGGPYEQYF. CDR3 bases: TGTGCCAGCAGTCCCCACGCGGGGGGCCCCTACGAGCAGTACTTC.

This clonotype has a count of ten or more. This sequence joins TRBV10-3 and TRBJ1-1; no definite D call. The CDR3 is 17 residues long. Germline V gene sequence: CDR1 ENHRY, CDR2 SYGVKD. Trimming removed 3 bases from V and 3 bases from J, with 20 bases in between. The CDR3 DNA reads as TGTGCCATCAGTGACTTTGGTTCGGTGGAAGCGGACACTGAAGCTTTCTTT. Translating it yields CAISDFGSVEADTEAFF.

As to this clonotype: This may be a read error, as it is one base from a much larger clone. The genes are TRBV19 and TRBJ2-3, with D possibly being TRBD1 (5 bases). CDR3 length: 13 amino acids. Germline assignment: CDR1 LNHDA and CDR2 SQIVND (reference sequence). CDR3 sequence reads: CASMTQGADAQYF. Here the CDR3 DNA reads TGTGCCAGTATGACCCAGGGCGCAGATGCGCAGTATTTT.

This chain joins TRBV7-6 and TRBJ2-1; D is perhaps TRBD1 (7 bases). Deletions cut 5 bases from V and 4 bases from J, with 15 bases between. This CDR3 spans 15 amino acids. Germline CDR1 reads SGHVS; CDR2 reads FNYEAQ. For the CDR3, the DNA is TGTGCCAGCAGCAGGGGGGACAGCGCTTACAATGAGCAGTTCTTC. Translation: CASSRGDSAYNEQFF.

This clonotype was found many times. This chain connects TRBV20-1 to TRBJ1-3, with a weak D call TRBD1 (5 bases). V lost 0 bases to trimming and J lost 1 base, with 13 bases between them. Germline assignment: CDR1 DFQATT and CDR2 SNEGSKA (reference sequence). The CDR3 length is 16 residues. CDR3 in amino acids: CSARDMTGRSGNTIYF. The DNA for the CDR3 is TGCAGTGCTAGAGATATGACGGGGCGATCTGGAAACACCATATATTTT.

Comments on this clonotype: A much larger clone lies one base from this, so it may be a read error. The rearrangement uses TRBV12-3 or TRBV12-4 and TRBJ2-5, with TRBD2 identical over 13 bases. The V segment lost 4 bases and the J segment 9 bases; nucleotides outside the gene matches: 11. The CDR3 has 16 residues. CDR3 in amino acids: CASSWTSGSSPEAQYF. DNA for the CDR3: TGTGCCAGCAGTTGGACTAGCGGGAGCTCGCCGGAGGCCCAGTACTTC.

This clonotype was found a few times. The chain is built from TRBV7-9 and TRBJ2-7; tentatively, D is TRBD2 (5 bases). This CDR3 has 15 amino acids. The V gene's germline CDR1 is SEHNR and CDR2 FQNEAQ (reference sequence). The V end was cut by 5 bases, the J end by 5 bases, with 19 bases between. CDR3 nucleotide sequence: TGTGCCAGCAGCAGCGCTAGCTCGCCTCGGGACGAGCAGTACTTC. It codes for CASSSASSPRDEQYF.

This clonotype showed up just a few times. One end of the junction is discordant with germline, which a read error may explain. This chain connects TRBV29-1 to TRBJ1-2; D is ambiguous. Germline CDR1 SQVTM, CDR2 ANQGSEA. CDR3 length: 19 residues. The CDR3 DNA follows: TGCGGCGTCACCATTGATTCCCGTGACAAACCATGGGCTAACTATGGCTACACCTTC. This codes for CGVTIDSRDKPWANYGYTF.

This clonotype was counted only a few times. The V call is TRBV6-2 or TRBV6-3, the J call TRBJ2-7; possible D gene TRBD2, 5 bases. Between the trimmed V and J ends, which lost 0 bases and 3 bases, there was a span of 15 bases. This CDR3 is built from 16 residues. Germline CDR1 reads MNHEY; CDR2 reads SVGEGT. CDR3 DNA sequence: TGTGCCAGCAGTTACTCGAGGGTGACTCCTAACTACGAGCAGTACTTC. Translation: CASSYSRVTPNYEQYF.

A note on this clonotype: With a much larger clone just one base away, this may be a read error. The genes are TRBV19 and TRBJ1-1, with no clear D. The V gene's germline CDR1 is LNHDA and CDR2 SQIVND (reference sequence). This CDR3 comprises 13 residues. The V end lost 11 bases, the J end lost 0 bases, and 13 bases lay between the germline ends. The CDR3 DNA reads TGTGCCGGTCACCTGGCGGTGAACACTGAAGCTTTCTTT. Its translation: CAGHLAVNTEAFF.

This clonotype was observed many times. This chain connects TRBV4-3 to TRBJ1-1; possibly TRBD1 for D (6 bases). CDR3 length equals 14 residues. Germline V gene sequence: CDR1 LGHNA, CDR2 YSLEER. V lost 5 bases and J lost 2, with 12 bases in between. DNA of the CDR3: TGCGCCAGCAGCGCAGGGACACTCAACACTGAAGCTTTCTTT. Protein sequence: CASSAGTLNTEAFF.

On this clonotype itself: A much more abundant neighbour one base away suggests this may be a read error. The chain carries TRBV4-1 and TRBJ2-7, with D possibly being TRBD1 (5 bases). The CDR3 extends over 15 amino acids. Per the germline V gene, CDR1 is MGHRA and CDR2 is YSYEKL. Trimming stripped 0 bases from V and 0 bases from J, with 9 bases between. The CDR3 spells CASSQDPGISYEQYF. In nucleotides, the CDR3 is TGCGCCAGCAGCCAAGACCCAGGGATCTCCTACGAGCAGTACTTC.

Points on this clonotype: Possible read error: a much larger clone is one base away. J is TRBJ2-5 and V is TRBV6-2 or TRBV6-3; weak D call: TRBD2 (6 bases). This CDR3 spans 13 amino acids. CDR1 and CDR2 from the germline V gene are MNHEY and SVGEGT. Deletions cut 7 bases from V and 5 bases from J, with 14 bases between. The CDR3 protein is CASTLTGSETQYF. In DNA form, the CDR3 reads TGTGCCAGCACCCTCACCGGGAGTGAGACCCAGTACTTC.

This clonotype was counted between two and nine times. The chain joins TRBV6-6 to TRBJ1-1; D gene unclear. The CDR3 is made up of 14 amino acids. The germline gives CDR1 MNHNY, CDR2 SVGAGI (reference sequence). Trimming cost V 6 bases and J 10 bases, with 21 bases left between them. CDR3 loop: CASSPTGAGLLAFF. The CDR3, as DNA: TGTGCCAGCAGCCCCACGGGAGCTGGCCTTTTAGCTTTCTTT.

Note on this clonotype: A read error may be the cause here, since a much bigger clone is one base away. J is TRBJ1-5 and V is TRBV20-1; D may be TRBD1 (6 bases). V dropped 4 bases and J dropped 0 bases, with 13 bases sitting between them. Germline CDR1 reads DFQATT; CDR2 reads SNEGSKA (reference sequence). CDR3 size: 15 residues. CDR3: CSAKSGDYSNQPQHF. The DNA of the CDR3 is TGCAGTGCTAAGTCAGGGGATTATAGCAATCAGCCCCAGCATTTT.

This clonotype showed up many times. The chain is built from TRBV30 and TRBJ2-7; the match to TRBD2 covers 7 bases. V shed 5 bases and J 5 bases; nucleotides not matched to a gene: 9. Germline V CDR1 and CDR2: GTSNPN, SVGIG (reference sequence). The CDR3 loop spans 13 amino acids. The CDR3 bases are TGTGCCTGGGAGTCTGCGGGAGCCCACGAGCAGTACTTC. It specifies CAWESAGAHEQYF.

In this sample, this clonotype turned up a few times. The chain employs TRBV19 and TRBJ2-3; 7 bases align to TRBD2. Germline assignment: CDR1 LNHDA and CDR2 SQIVND (reference sequence). V shed 3 bases and J 1 base; nucleotides not matched to a gene: 7. The CDR3 has 16 amino acids. The CDR3 protein is CASSMTGGIGTDTQYF. CDR3 DNA sequence: TGTGCCAGTAGTATGACGGGGGGTATAGGCACAGATACGCAGTATTTT.

In this sample, this clonotype turned up many times. This chain connects TRBV18 to TRBJ2-1; TRBD1 agrees at 11 bases. The V gene end was trimmed by 6 bases and the J gene end by 3 bases; junction bases not matched to a gene: 7. The CDR3 sequence is 16 residues long. CDR1 and CDR2 (germline): KGHSH, LQKENI. This chain's CDR3 is CASSLGGTGGYNEQFF. In nucleotides, the CDR3 is TGTGCCAGCTCCTTAGGAGGGACAGGGGGCTACAATGAGCAGTTCTTC.

This clonotype was picked up many times. The chain recombines TRBV9 with TRBJ2-2; D perhaps matches TRBD1 (6 bases). Germline V gives CDR1 SGDLS, CDR2 YYNGEE. Trimming left V 3 bases short and J 5 bases short, with 14 bases between. This CDR3 spans 15 amino acids. The CDR3 region is CASSASDSSTGELFF. CDR3 sequence (DNA): TGTGCCAGCAGCGCTTCGGACAGCTCAACCGGGGAGCTGTTTTTT.

This clonotype was seen many times. The chain employs TRBV5-1 and TRBJ1-1; D ambiguous. The CDR3 is made up of 14 amino acids. Germline V gene lookup returns CDR1 SGHRS and CDR2 YFSETQ. Trimming took 1 base from V and 1 from J, leaving 8 bases between them. DNA for the CDR3: TGCGCCAGCAGCTTGTATAGAGAGAACACTGAAGCTTTCTTT. It yields the protein CASSLYRENTEAFF. Based on the CDR3 plus reference TRBV5-1 and TRBJ1-1, the full variable domain is KAGVTQTPRYLIKTRGQQVTLSCSPISGHRSVSWYQQTPGQGLQFLFEYFSETQRNKGNFPGRFSGRQFSNSRSEMNVSTLELGDSALYLCASSLYRENTEAFFGQGTRLTVV.

This clonotype has a count of ten or more. This rearrangement joins TRBV2 to TRBJ2-5, with 11 bases lining up with TRBD1. The CDR3 runs 16 residues. Trimming removed 4 bases from V and 0 bases from J; junction bases left unmatched: 4. Germline CDR1 SNHLY, CDR2 FYNNEI. The CDR3, as DNA: TGTGCCAGCAGTGGCGGGACAGGGGGGAACCAAGAGACCCAGTACTTC. It specifies CASSGGTGGNQETQYF. Supplemented by reference TRBV2 and TRBJ2-5, the full variable domain reads EPEVTQTPSHQVTQMGQEVILRCVPISNHLYFYWYRQILGQKVEFLVSFYNNEISEKSEIFDDQFSVERPDGSNFTLKIRSTKLEDSAMYFCASSGGTGGNQETQYFGPGTRLLVL.

With regard to this clonotype: This sequence may be a read error, since a much larger clone differs from it by one base. The V call is TRBV19, the J call TRBJ2-7, with D perhaps matching TRBD1 (6 bases). The CDR3 consists of 15 residues. Germline V gene sequence: CDR1 LNHDA, CDR2 SQIVND (reference sequence). CDR3 sequence reads: CASSIATGSSYKQYF. The CDR3 DNA reads TGTGCCAGTAGTATAGCTACAGGGTCTTCCTACAAGCAGTACTTC.

This clonotype was counted at least ten times. The chain has TRBV14 and TRBJ1-1; D gene unclear. Germline lookup yields CDR1 SGHDN and CDR2 FVKESK. Trimming shortened V by 4 bases and J by 4 bases, and 10 bases separated the two germline ends. This CDR3 comprises 13 residues. Written as DNA, the CDR3 is TGTGCCAGCAGCCGCTACGTCGGCACTGAAGCTTTCTTT. It is translated as CASSRYVGTEAFF.

This clonotype was recorded at least ten times. This rearrangement joins TRBV20-1 to TRBJ1-3; D is undetermined. The V and J ends lost 0 bases and 0 bases respectively, with 9 bases between them. This CDR3 has 15 amino acids. Germline CDR1 and CDR2: DFQATT and SNEGSKA (reference sequence). The CDR3 spells CSARDRNYSGNTIYF. The DNA of the CDR3 is TGCAGTGCTAGAGATAGGAATTACTCTGGAAACACCATATATTTT.